This T cell receptor beta chain was identified during a study of Graves' ophthalmopathy and Graves' hyperthyroidism. CDR3 length equals 15 residues. The V and J ends lost 5 bases and 4 bases respectively, with 17 bases between them. The germline gives CDR1 SGHTA, CDR2 FQGNSA. Each donor who had ophthalmopathy showed moderate-to-severe activity, a CAS of ≥3, a NOSPECS of ≥4, and a duration under 3 months. PBMCs stemmed from more than 9.5 ml of fresh peripheral blood. Amplification targeted the TCR beta CDR3 regions, with RNA transcripts as the source material. RT-PCR was first run with HTBI primers, then multiplex PCR in a second round. TCRdb reprocessed the multiplex PCR reads with MiXCR, giving one entry per CDR3 protein. The data show roughly 220,000 distinct CDR3 sequences, with around 45% seen just once and around half held by the top ten.

Sequenced sample: peripheral blood. This sequence was found in an adult man with Graves' ophthalmopathy. V gene TRBV7-2 combines with J gene TRBJ1-1, with D tentatively TRBD1 (6 bases). CDR3 bases: TGTGCCAGCAGCCGCCACCTACTCAGGGGCACTGAAGCTTTCTTT. Protein product: CASSRHLLRGTEAFF.